This TCR beta chain appears in the sequencing data of a study of T cell changes during pregnancy in multiple sclerosis. This clone was counted once. Trimming stripped 2 bases from V and 5 bases from J, with 12 bases between. The CDR3 is 13 residues long. CDR1 is GTSNPN and CDR2 is SVGIG in the germline V gene (reference sequence). The table came from immunoSEQ multiplex PCR; TCRdb's copy has only in-frame clones and leaves some out. Of around 62,000 clones listed, about nine tenths are singletons. The source of this sequence is a female donor with multiple sclerosis, enrolled in a pregnancy study. Here the sequenced sample was peripheral blood, taken in the third trimester of pregnancy. The V gene is TRBV30, the J gene TRBJ1-1; D might be TRBD1 (5 bases). The chain's CDR3 is CAWSPTGETEAFF. CDR3 in DNA: TGTGCCTGGAGTCCAACGGGGGAAACTGAAGCTTTCTTT.